This T cell receptor beta chain is drawn from a study of cytomegalovirus exposure and HLA in healthy donors. Amplification used 60 Vbeta primers and 13 Jbeta primers. Per the original data handling: Roughly 10 million shared chains were among around 80 million unique TCR beta chains counted in a later analysis. The assay was immunoSEQ multiplex PCR, and TCRdb's table has in-frame clones only and misses some. V and J calls and clone size are copied from that table; D and trimming were computed from the DNA. There are 60,000 to 70,000 clones in the sample; just under 80% occur only once, and approximately 4.3% lies in the top ten. Of note for this clone: The antigen is undetermined.

Whole-study findings and limits: TRBV6-2, TRBV6-3 and some other V segments were excluded as indistinguishable. TCR beta chains numbering more than 150 were designated cytomegalovirus-associated.

The CDR3 has 14 residues. Germline V CDR1 and CDR2: MGHRA, YSYEKL. The V and J ends lost 1 base and 7 bases, in that order; junction bases with no gene match: 2. The rearrangement uses TRBV4-1 and TRBJ1-5; the match to TRBD1 covers 9 bases. The sequence came from a woman in her 30s in good health and CMV-seronegative. Specimen: PBMCs. CDR3 coding DNA: TGCGCCAGCAGCCAAGCAGGGACAGGGCAGCCCCAGCATTTT. This encodes CASSQAGTGQPQHF.